The source of this TCR beta chain is a study of OX40 agonist ivuxolimab in advanced cancers. Clones were sequenced by immunoSEQ multiplex PCR, and TCRdb holds only the in-frame ones, with some missing. Seen here are some 110,000 clones, just under 95% observed once, and the top ten hold under 0.95%. Regarding the study as a whole: Dosing at 0.1 to 3.0 mg/kg was accompanied by clonal expansion of CD4+ and CD8+ blood T cells by week 6.

CDR3 length: 13 residues. The V end lost 6 bases, the J end lost 8 bases, and 13 bases lay between the germline ends. This clone showed up just once. What it recognizes is unknown. This chain uses TRBV7-1 with TRBJ1-4; weak D call: TRBD1 (5 bases). TRBV7-1 is an ORF; its function is uncertain. The clonotype originates from an adult with an advanced solid tumor such as melanoma, head and neck, liver or kidney cancer. Sequences were derived from CD4+ or CD8+ T cells sorted from blood, sampled in a trial of the OX40 agonist ivuxolimab. This CDR3 is CASSPQVREKLFF. The CDR3 nucleotides read TGTGCCAGCAGTCCACAGGTTAGGGAAAAACTGTTTTTT.